The 9 T cell receptor beta chains below come from one sample, sequenced in a study of shared clonotypes between healthy human individuals. Sequencing used immunoSEQ multiplex PCR; TCRdb keeps in-frame clones, though not all of them. The data contain 1 million to 1.2 million clones, approximately 80% of them seen just once; the ten biggest clones take up over 0.8%. What was sequenced was memory CD4+ T cells from PBMCs. Noted subset: CD45RA-negative fraction. Receptors originate from a man younger than 35 in good health. Some clones in this sample may be carry-over from other donors' samples.

This rearrangement joins TRBV6-1 to TRBJ1-4, with 7 positions matching TRBD1. Germline CDR1 reads MNHNS; CDR2 reads SASEGT. With V trimmed by 4 bases and J by 5 bases, 4 bases remained unmatched. The CDR3 runs 14 residues. The CDR3 loop reads CASSVAGGNEKLFF. CDR3 sequence (DNA): TGTGCCAGCAGTGTGGCAGGGGGAAATGAAAAACTGTTTTTT.

The chain is built from TRBV25-1 and TRBJ1-1, with D hard to call. V was clipped by 10 bases and J by 0 bases, with 18 bases between them. Germline V gives CDR1 MGHDK, CDR2 SYGVNS. The CDR3 length is 15 residues. DNA of the CDR3: TGTGCCACCCTCGGGCGATCACCTTTGAACACTGAAGCTTTCTTT. It yields the protein CATLGRSPLNTEAFF.

With respect to this clone: A much larger clone sits a single nucleotide away, making a read error possible. Other DNA sequences within the sample encode an identical CDR3. The chain uses TRBV28 and TRBJ1-5; D is unresolved. V was trimmed by 2 bases and J by 7 bases, leaving 6 bases between them. Germline CDR1 and CDR2: MDHEN and SYDVKM. The length of the CDR3 is 12 residues. The CDR3 nucleotides read TGTGCCAGCAGTTTACTGGGCCAGCCCCAGCATTTT. Its protein product is CASSLLGQPQHF.

The V call is TRBV28, the J call TRBJ1-5; D is perhaps TRBD1 (6 bases). This CDR3 is built from 15 residues. Germline loops: CDR1 MDHEN, CDR2 SYDVKM. V gave up 3 bases and J gave up 1 base, with 10 bases separating them. In DNA form, the CDR3 reads TGTGCCAGCAGTTTTTACAGGGCAAGCAATCAGCCCCAGCATTTT. Translation gives CASSFYRASNQPQHF.

This sequence joins TRBV7-3 and TRBJ2-7, with D possibly matching TRBD1 (5 bases). From germline, CDR1 is SGHTA and CDR2 FQGTGA. The CDR3 is 15 residues long. V was trimmed by 5 bases and J by 2 bases, leaving 16 bases between them. For the CDR3, the DNA is TGTGCCAGCAGCCCTGGGGCAGGGATCACCTACGAGCAGTACTTC. It specifies CASSPGAGITYEQYF.

A few counts support this clone. CDR3 sequence: CASSTSPGASGGAFF. In DNA form, the CDR3 reads TGTGCCAGCAGCACATCCCCGGGGGCCTCTGGTGGGGCTTTCTTT. The gene calls are TRBV9 and TRBJ1-1; the D gene is possibly TRBD1 (6 bases). V dropped 4 bases and J dropped 11 bases, with 24 bases sitting between them. In germline, CDR1 is SGDLS, CDR2 YYNGEE. The CDR3 length is 15 residues.

The genes are TRBV4-3 and TRBJ2-4; D uncertain. V was trimmed by 3 bases and J by 6 bases, leaving 12 bases between them. The CDR3 has 14 residues. Germline V gene sequence: CDR1 LGHNA, CDR2 YSLEER. The CDR3 protein is CASSHVLGRNIQYF. The DNA of the CDR3 is TGCGCCAGCAGCCATGTTCTGGGCCGAAACATTCAGTACTTC.

The CDR3 here is CASRSRIDRGVTQYF. CDR3 DNA: TGTGCCAGCAGGTCAAGGATTGACAGAGGGGTGACCCAGTACTTC. The rearrangement links TRBV28 to TRBJ2-5; D could derive from TRBD1 or TRBD2 (5 bases each). Germline lookup yields CDR1 MDHEN and CDR2 SYDVKM. This CDR3 spans 15 amino acids. Between the trimmed V and J ends, which lost 6 bases and 7 bases, there was a span of 21 bases.

The chain is built from TRBV6-4 and TRBJ1-1; D not certain. The V and J ends lost 0 bases and 6 bases respectively, with 26 bases between them. The CDR3 covers 19 residues. The germline gives CDR1 MRHNA, CDR2 SNTAGT. CDR3 nucleotide sequence: TGTGCCAGCAGTGACTCGGAGCCGGTATATCGGTATGAACGCCCTGAAGCTTTCTTT. Encoded protein: CASSDSEPVYRYERPEAFF.